Sequencing of this T cell receptor (beta chain) was carried out in a study of PD-1 blockade in mismatch repair-deficient tumors. As for the study in general: All were previously treated, progressing patients with about twelve mismatch repair-deficient cancer types. Study observations and caveats: After pembrolizumab, tumor-resident clones rose rapidly, then generally contracted before radiologic responses.

As for this clone: Antigen: not known.

Germline loops: CDR1 MNHNS, CDR2 SASEGT. The CDR3 spans 14 residues. V was cut by 5 bases and J by 4 bases, with 15 bases left in between. All patients were mismatch repair deficient, assessed by either PCR or immunohistochemistry. TCRs were sequenced from three patients responding to pembrolizumab. Sequencing was performed with immunoSEQ multiplex PCR; in TCRdb, only in-frame clones are kept and a portion is missing. The sample shows 100,000 to 150,000 clones, approximately 90% of them seen only once. The source of this sequence is an adult with mismatch repair-deficient cancer. The chain is built from TRBV6-1 and TRBJ2-7; no firm D call. The sample here was peripheral blood, taken 44 weeks after starting pembrolizumab. The CDR3 protein is CASSQYGSVYEQYF. The DNA of the CDR3 is TGTGCCAGCAGTCAATACGGATCCGTTTACGAGCAGTACTTC.